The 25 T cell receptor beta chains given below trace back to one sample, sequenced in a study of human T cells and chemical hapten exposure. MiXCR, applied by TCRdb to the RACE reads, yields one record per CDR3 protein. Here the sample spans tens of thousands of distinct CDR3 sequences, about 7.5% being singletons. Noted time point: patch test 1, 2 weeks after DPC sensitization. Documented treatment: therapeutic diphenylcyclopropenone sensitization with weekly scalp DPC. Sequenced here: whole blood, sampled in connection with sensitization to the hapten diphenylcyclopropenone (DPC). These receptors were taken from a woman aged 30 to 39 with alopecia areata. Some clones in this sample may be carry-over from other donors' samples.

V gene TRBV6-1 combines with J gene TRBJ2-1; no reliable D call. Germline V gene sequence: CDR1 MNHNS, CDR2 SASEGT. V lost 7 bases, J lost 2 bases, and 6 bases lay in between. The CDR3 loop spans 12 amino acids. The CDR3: CASTRAYNEQFF. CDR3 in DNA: TGTGCCAGCACTAGGGCCTACAATGAGCAGTTCTTC.

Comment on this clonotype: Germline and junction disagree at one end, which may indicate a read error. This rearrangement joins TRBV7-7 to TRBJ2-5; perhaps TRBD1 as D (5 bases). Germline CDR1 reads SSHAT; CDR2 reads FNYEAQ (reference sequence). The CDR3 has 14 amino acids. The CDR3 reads CASSWSRVQETQYF. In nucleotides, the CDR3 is TGTGCTAGCAGCTGGAGCAGGGTCCAAGAGACCCAGTACTTC.

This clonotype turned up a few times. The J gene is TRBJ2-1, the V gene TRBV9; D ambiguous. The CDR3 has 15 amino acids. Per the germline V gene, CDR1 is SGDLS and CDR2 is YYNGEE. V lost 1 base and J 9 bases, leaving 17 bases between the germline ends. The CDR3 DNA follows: TGTGCCAGCAGCGTACATGGGCCCCCTAATGCTGAGCAGTTCTTC. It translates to CASSVHGPPNAEQFF.

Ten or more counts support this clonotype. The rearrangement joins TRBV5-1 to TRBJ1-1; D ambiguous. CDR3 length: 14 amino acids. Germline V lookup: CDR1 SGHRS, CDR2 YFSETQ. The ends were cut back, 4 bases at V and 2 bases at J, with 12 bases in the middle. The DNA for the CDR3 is TGCGCCAGCAGCCCCCCGTCAGGCAACACTGAAGCTTTCTTT. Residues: CASSPPSGNTEAFF.

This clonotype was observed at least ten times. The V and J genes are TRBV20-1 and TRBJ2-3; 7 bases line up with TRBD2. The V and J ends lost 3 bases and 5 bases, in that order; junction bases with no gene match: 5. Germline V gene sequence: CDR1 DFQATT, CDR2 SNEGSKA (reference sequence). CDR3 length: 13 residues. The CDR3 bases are TGCAGTGCTAGGGGAGGGGCGGGAGATACGCAGTATTTT. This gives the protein CSARGGAGDTQYF.

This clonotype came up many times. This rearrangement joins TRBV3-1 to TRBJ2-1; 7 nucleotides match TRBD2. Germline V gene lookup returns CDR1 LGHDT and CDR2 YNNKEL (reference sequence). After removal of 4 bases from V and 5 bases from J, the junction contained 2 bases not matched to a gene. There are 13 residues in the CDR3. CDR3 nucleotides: TGTGCCAGCAGCCGAAGCGGGAACAATGAGCAGTTCTTC. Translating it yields CASSRSGNNEQFF.

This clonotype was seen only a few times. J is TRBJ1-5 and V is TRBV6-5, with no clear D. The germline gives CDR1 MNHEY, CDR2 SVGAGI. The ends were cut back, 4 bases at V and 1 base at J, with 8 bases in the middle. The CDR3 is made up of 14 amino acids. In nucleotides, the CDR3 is TGTGCCAGCAGTTTTAGGGTCAGCAATCAGCCCCAGCATTTT. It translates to CASSFRVSNQPQHF.

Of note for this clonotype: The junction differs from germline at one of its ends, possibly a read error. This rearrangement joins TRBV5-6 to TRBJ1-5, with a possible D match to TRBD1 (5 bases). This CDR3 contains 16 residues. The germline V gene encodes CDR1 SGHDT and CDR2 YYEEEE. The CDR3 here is CASSLATANTYQPQHF. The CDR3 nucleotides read TGTGCCAGCAGTTTGGCGACAGCCAATACTTATCAGCCCCAGCATTTT.

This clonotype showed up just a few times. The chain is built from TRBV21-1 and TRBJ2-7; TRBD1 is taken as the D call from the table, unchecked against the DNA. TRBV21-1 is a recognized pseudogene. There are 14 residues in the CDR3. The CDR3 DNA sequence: TGTGCCAGCAGCAAAGATACGGGGGCCTACGAGCAGTACTTC. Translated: CASSKDTGAYEQYF.

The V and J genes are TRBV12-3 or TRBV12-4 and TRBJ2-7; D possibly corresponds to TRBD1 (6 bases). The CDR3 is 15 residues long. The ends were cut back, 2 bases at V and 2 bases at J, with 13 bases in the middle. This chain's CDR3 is CASSLQAGATYEQYF. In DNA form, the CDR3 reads TGTGCCAGCAGTTTACAGGCAGGGGCAACCTACGAGCAGTACTTC.

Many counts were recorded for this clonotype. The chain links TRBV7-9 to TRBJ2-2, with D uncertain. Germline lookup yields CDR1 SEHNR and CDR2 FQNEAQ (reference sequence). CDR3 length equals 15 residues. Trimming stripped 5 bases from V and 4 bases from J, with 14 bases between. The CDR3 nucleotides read TGTGCCAGCAGCATTTGGGGAACCAGCACCGGGGAGCTGTTTTTT. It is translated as CASSIWGTSTGELFF. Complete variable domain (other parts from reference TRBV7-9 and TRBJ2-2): DTGVSQNPRHKITKRGQNVTFRCDPISEHNRLYWYRQTLGQGPEFLTYFQNEAQLEKSRLLSDRFSAERPKGSFSTLEIQRTEQGDSAMYLCASSIWGTSTGELFFGEGSRLTVL.

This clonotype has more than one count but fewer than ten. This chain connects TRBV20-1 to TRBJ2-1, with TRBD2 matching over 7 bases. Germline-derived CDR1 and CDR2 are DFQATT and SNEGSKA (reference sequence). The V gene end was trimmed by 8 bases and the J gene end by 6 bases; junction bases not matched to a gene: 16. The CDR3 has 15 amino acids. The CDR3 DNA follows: TGCAGTACCTTCTCTTGGGCGGGGGATTTCAATGAGCAGTTCTTC. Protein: CSTFSWAGDFNEQFF.

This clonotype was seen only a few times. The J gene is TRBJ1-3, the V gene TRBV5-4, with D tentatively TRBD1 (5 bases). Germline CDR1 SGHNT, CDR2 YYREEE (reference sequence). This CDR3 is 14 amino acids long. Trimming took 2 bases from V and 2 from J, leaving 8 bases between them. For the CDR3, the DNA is TGTGCCAGCAGCTTTCGGGGCCCTGGAAACACCATATATTTT. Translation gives CASSFRGPGNTIYF.

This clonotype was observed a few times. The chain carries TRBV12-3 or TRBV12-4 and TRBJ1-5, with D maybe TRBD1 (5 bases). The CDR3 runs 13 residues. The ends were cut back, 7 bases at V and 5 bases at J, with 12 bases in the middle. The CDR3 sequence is CASTVRGDQPQHF. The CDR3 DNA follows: TGTGCCAGCACCGTCCGGGGGGATCAGCCCCAGCATTTT.

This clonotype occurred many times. In DNA form, the CDR3 reads TGTGCCAGCAGCTTAGGTGTACTAGCGGGGGGGCGTTCCTACAATGAGCAGTTCTTC. Translating gives CASSLGVLAGGRSYNEQFF. The rearrangement joins TRBV11-2 to TRBJ2-1, with TRBD2 matching 13 bases. The V gene end was trimmed by 1 base and the J gene end by 1 base; junction bases not matched to a gene: 7. The CDR3 is 19 amino acids. The germline gives CDR1 SGHAT, CDR2 FQNNGV.

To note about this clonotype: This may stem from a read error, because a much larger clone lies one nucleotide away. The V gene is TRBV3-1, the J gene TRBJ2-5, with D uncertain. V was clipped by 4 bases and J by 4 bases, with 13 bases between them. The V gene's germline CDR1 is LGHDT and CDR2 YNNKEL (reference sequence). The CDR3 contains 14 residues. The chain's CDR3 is CASSRSDGRETQYF. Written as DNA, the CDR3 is TGTGCCAGCAGCCGATCGGACGGCCGAGAGACCCAGTACTTC.

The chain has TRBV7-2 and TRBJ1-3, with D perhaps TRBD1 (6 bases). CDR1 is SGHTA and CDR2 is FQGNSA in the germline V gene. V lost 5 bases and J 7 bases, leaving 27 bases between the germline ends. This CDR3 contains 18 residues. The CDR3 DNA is TGTGCCAGCAGCCGGATCGGAGGGGCTCGTCAGGGGAGGAACACCATATATTTT. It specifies CASSRIGGARQGRNTIYF. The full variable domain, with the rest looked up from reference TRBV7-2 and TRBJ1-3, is GAGVSQSPSNKVTEKGKDVELRCDPISGHTALYWYRQSLGQGLEFLIYFQGNSAPDKSGLPSDRFSAERTGGSVSTLTIQRTQQEDSAVYLCASSRIGGARQGRNTIYFGEGSWLTVV.

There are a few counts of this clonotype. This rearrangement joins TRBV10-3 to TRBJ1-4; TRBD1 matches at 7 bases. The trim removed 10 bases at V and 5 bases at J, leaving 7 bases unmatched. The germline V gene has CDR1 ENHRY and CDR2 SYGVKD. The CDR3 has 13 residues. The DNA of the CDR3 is TGTGCCAGCGGGGGACAGCCAAATGAAAAACTGTTTTTT. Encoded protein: CASGGQPNEKLFF.

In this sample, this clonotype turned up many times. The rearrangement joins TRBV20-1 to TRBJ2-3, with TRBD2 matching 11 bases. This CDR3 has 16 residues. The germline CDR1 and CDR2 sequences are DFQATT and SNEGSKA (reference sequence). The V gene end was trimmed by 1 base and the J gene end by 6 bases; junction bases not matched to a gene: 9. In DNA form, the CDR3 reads TGCAGTGCTAGAGTAGCGGGGGGGACCCTCGGGGATACGCAGTATTTT. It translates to CSARVAGGTLGDTQYF.

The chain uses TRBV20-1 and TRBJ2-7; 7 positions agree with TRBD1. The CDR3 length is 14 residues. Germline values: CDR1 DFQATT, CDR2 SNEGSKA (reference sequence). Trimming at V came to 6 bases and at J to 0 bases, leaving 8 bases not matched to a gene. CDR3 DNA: TGCAGTGCCGCGGTGACAGGGAACTCCTACGAGCAGTACTTC. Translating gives CSAAVTGNSYEQYF.

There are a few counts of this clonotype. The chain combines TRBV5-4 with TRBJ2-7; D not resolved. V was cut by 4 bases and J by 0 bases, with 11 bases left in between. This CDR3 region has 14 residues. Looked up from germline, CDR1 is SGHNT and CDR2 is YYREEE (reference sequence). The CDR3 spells CASSTFASSYEQYF. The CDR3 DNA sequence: TGTGCCAGCAGCACTTTCGCGAGCTCCTACGAGCAGTACTTC.

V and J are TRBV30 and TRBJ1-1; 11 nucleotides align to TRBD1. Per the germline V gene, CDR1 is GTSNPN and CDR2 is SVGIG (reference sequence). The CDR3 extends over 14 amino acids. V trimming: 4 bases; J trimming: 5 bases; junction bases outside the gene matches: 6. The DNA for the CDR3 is TGTGCCTGGACTAGGACAGGGGGCTTGACTGAAGCTTTCTTT. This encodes CAWTRTGGLTEAFF.

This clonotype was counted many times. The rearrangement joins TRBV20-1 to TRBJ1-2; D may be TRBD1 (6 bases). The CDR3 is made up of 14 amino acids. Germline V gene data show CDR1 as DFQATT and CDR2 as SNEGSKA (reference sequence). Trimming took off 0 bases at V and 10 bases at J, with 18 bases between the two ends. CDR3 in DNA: TGCAGTGCTAGAGATGTTTGGGACATAACCTCCTACACCTTC. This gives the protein CSARDVWDITSYTF.

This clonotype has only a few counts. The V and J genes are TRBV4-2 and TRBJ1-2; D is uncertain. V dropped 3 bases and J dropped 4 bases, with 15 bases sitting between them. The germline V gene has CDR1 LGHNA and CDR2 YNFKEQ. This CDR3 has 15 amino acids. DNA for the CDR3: TGTGCCAGCAGCCACCCCCGGGCTAGGAGCTATGGCTACACCTTC. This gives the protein CASSHPRARSYGYTF.

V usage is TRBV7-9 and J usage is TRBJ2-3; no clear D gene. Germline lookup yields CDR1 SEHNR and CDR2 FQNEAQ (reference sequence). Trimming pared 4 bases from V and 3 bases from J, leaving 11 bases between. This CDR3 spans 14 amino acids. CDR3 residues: CASSYLVSTDTQYF. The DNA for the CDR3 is TGTGCCAGCAGCTATCTAGTTTCAACAGATACGCAGTATTTT.